What follows is one T cell receptor beta chain and its context. How the authors handled the data: For nucleated cells, counts were estimated from reference gene primer amplification. Data came from immunoSEQ multiplex PCR; TCRdb stores just in-frame clones and leaves some out. V and J calls and clone size are copied from that table; D and trimming were computed from the DNA. The sample comprises fewer than 350,000 clones, roughly nine tenths of which are singletons, and around 12% rests with the top ten. This record belongs to a study of blood T cell repertoires in COVID-19. The specimen was peripheral blood. The sequence was collected from a woman aged 30 to 39 with COVID-19, enrolled during active disease.

CDR3 in DNA: TGCAGTGCTAGTAAGACCGCAGGGGACGCCACAGATACGCAGTATTTT. Translated, it gives CSASKTAGDATDTQYF. This sequence joins TRBV20-1 and TRBJ2-3; a possible D gene is TRBD1 (6 bases). The CDR3 is 16 amino acids. Trimming left V 3 bases short and J 2 bases short, with 18 bases between. Germline V gives CDR1 DFQATT, CDR2 SNEGSKA (reference sequence).